The clone carrying this TCR beta chain was observed many times. The sorted-subset TCR libraries were prepared using 750,000 to 1,000,000 CD4+ or CD8+ T cells as the starting material. These data belong to a study of neurological immune-mediated disorders. Germline V lookup: CDR1 KGHSH, CDR2 LQKENI. V was trimmed by 5 bases and J by 3 bases, leaving 7 bases between them. The CDR3 contains 12 residues. TCRdb reanalysed the 5' RACE reads using MiXCR and keeps one entry per CDR3 protein. The sample contains tens of thousands of distinct CDR3 sequences, roughly 12% of which appear only once. Sequencing was performed on CD4+ T cells from blood. V and J are TRBV18 and TRBJ1-1; no definite D call. The sequence was collected from a woman aged 25 to 39 with HTLV-1-associated myelopathy (HAM/TSP). CDR3 loop: CASSAQDTEAFF. Here the CDR3 DNA reads TGTGCCAGCTCAGCTCAGGACACTGAAGCTTTCTTT.